One and the same sample provided the 27 T cell receptor beta chains below, sequenced in a study of cytomegalovirus exposure and HLA in healthy donors. The assay was immunoSEQ multiplex PCR, and TCRdb's table has in-frame clones only and misses some. The table records about 130,000 clones, just under 90% of them present only once. Sequencing used PBMCs. These receptors all come from a woman aged 25 to 39 in good health and CMV-seropositive.

The chain carries TRBV28 and TRBJ1-2, with TRBD1 matching 7 bases. Germline V gene lookup returns CDR1 MDHEN and CDR2 SYDVKM. The CDR3 spans 14 residues. Trimming cost V 5 bases and J 8 bases; bases outside gene matches: 11. The CDR3 sequence is CASSLPGQYWGYTF. The CDR3 bases are TGTGCCAGCAGTCTCCCGGGACAGTACTGGGGCTACACCTTC.

This chain uses TRBV5-4 with TRBJ1-2; 10 nucleotides align to TRBD1. Germline V lookup: CDR1 SGHNT, CDR2 YYREEE (reference sequence). The junction had 5 bases not matched to a gene; V was cut back by 0 bases and J by 6 bases. The CDR3 runs to 15 residues. This CDR3 reads CASSLVGQGLDGYTF. CDR3 coding DNA: TGTGCCAGCAGCTTGGTGGGACAGGGGCTTGATGGCTACACCTTC.

The chain uses TRBV2 and TRBJ1-5, with D hard to call. The CDR3 length is 16 residues. V was trimmed by 5 bases and J by 0 bases, leaving 14 bases between them. Per germline, CDR1 SNHLY and CDR2 FYNNEI. The CDR3 loop is CASSIEGCYSNQPQHF. The CDR3 region has the DNA TGTGCCAGCAGTATAGAGGGCTGTTATAGCAATCAGCCCCAGCATTTT.

The V and J genes are TRBV29-1 and TRBJ1-4, with 10 positions matching TRBD1. The CDR3 is 14 residues long. Per the germline V gene, CDR1 is SQVTM and CDR2 is ANQGSEA. With 4 bases clipped from V and 8 bases from J, the junction kept 7 bases outside the gene matches. The CDR3 loop is CSVVPGQGGEKLFF. CDR3 coding DNA: TGCAGCGTTGTCCCCGGACAGGGGGGCGAAAAACTGTTTTTT.

This clone was detected once. This chain uses TRBV19 with TRBJ1-4; 7 bases match TRBD1. The CDR3 is 14 residues long. CDR1 and CDR2 from the germline V gene are LNHDA and SQIVND (reference sequence). Trimming took 4 bases from V and 5 from J; bases not matched to a gene: 4. The CDR3 DNA sequence: TGTGCCAGTAGTAACTGGACAGGAAATGAAAAACTGTTTTTT. It translates to CASSNWTGNEKLFF.

The chain links TRBV6-6 to TRBJ2-3; 13 nucleotides align to TRBD2. The CDR3 loop spans 16 amino acids. Per germline, CDR1 MNHNY and CDR2 SVGAGI (reference sequence). The junction had 8 bases not matched to a gene; V was cut back by 2 bases and J by 9 bases. CDR3 amino acids: CASSYTLAGGARTQYF. The DNA for the CDR3 is TGTGCCAGCAGTTACACACTAGCGGGAGGGGCCCGGACGCAGTATTTT.

The chain couples TRBV27 to TRBJ2-1; 7 bases map to TRBD1. Per germline, CDR1 MNHEY and CDR2 SMNVEV (reference sequence). V was clipped by 3 bases and J by 9 bases; unmatched bases: 8. The CDR3 spans 14 residues. The CDR3 DNA reads TGTGCCAGCAGTTTGGGCAGGGGGTGGAGTGAGCAGTTCTTC. Translating it yields CASSLGRGWSEQFF.

This chain links TRBV18 with TRBJ1-4; D might be TRBD1 (5 bases). V gave up 5 bases and J gave up 8 bases, with 15 bases separating them. CDR1 and CDR2 from the germline V gene are KGHSH and LQKENI. The CDR3 sequence is 14 residues long. The CDR3 bases are TGTGCCAGCTCAGACTCAGGGAGGGAAGAAAAACTGTTTTTT. It encodes CASSDSGREEKLFF.

The chain's CDR3 is CASSPLGAGGTDTQYF. The CDR3 DNA is TGTGCCAGCAGCCCCCTCGGAGCGGGGGGGACAGATACGCAGTATTTT. This rearrangement joins TRBV14 to TRBJ2-3; 10 bases line up with TRBD2. This CDR3 contains 16 residues. V lost 4 bases, J lost 3 bases, and 7 bases stayed unmatched. Per germline, CDR1 SGHDN and CDR2 FVKESK.

This rearrangement joins TRBV28 to TRBJ1-1; 7 nucleotides agree with TRBD1. The germline V gene encodes CDR1 MDHEN and CDR2 SYDVKM. The CDR3 runs 15 residues. After removal of 6 bases from V and 10 bases from J, the junction contained 17 bases not matched to a gene. CDR3 protein: CASRLSPGQLGGAFF. The CDR3 DNA reads TGTGCCAGCAGGTTAAGCCCGGGACAGTTGGGGGGAGCTTTCTTT.

J is TRBJ2-3 and V is TRBV11-2; TRBD2 matches at 9 bases. The CDR3 runs 15 residues. V lost 1 base, J lost 6 bases, and 5 bases stayed unmatched. Per germline, CDR1 SGHAT and CDR2 FQNNGV. The CDR3 reads CASSLGGGAGDTQYF. DNA of the CDR3: TGTGCCAGCAGCTTAGGCGGGGGGGCCGGGGATACGCAGTATTTT.

This chain links TRBV6-1 with TRBJ1-1; 9 bases align to TRBD1. CDR3 size: 14 residues. With V trimmed by 5 bases and J by 7 bases, 8 bases remained unmatched. Germline V gene lookup returns CDR1 MNHNS and CDR2 SASEGT. The CDR3 here is CASSPTGGIGEAFF. The CDR3 coding sequence is TGTGCCAGCAGTCCGACAGGGGGGATTGGTGAAGCTTTCTTT.

V gene TRBV27 combines with J gene TRBJ2-3; D unresolved. The germline V gene has CDR1 MNHEY and CDR2 SMNVEV (reference sequence). Trimming pared 3 bases from V and 11 bases from J, leaving 9 bases between. This CDR3 is built from 11 residues. CDR3 protein: CASSFSKLQYF. The CDR3 DNA sequence: TGTGCCAGCAGTTTTAGTAAACTGCAGTATTTT.

V gene TRBV4-1 combines with J gene TRBJ2-7, with 9 bases matching TRBD2. The junction had 11 bases not matched to a gene; V was cut back by 7 bases and J by 7 bases. This CDR3 comprises 14 residues. From germline, CDR1 is MGHRA and CDR2 YSYEKL. The CDR3 region is CASKWREGLKEQYF. The CDR3, as DNA: TGCGCCAGCAAGTGGCGGGAGGGCCTTAAAGAGCAGTACTTC.

CDR3 sequence: CATSSARTGGSWAGATLAKNIQYF. The CDR3 coding sequence is TGTGCCACCAGCAGCGCCCGGACAGGGGGAAGCTGGGCGGGAGCTACGTTAGCCAAAAACATTCAGTACTTC. The chain recombines TRBV15 with TRBJ2-4; 10 bases are a match to TRBD1. The CDR3 spans 24 residues. Germline V gene sequence: CDR1 LNHNV, CDR2 YYDKDF (reference sequence). Trimming cost V 3 bases and J 0 bases; bases outside gene matches: 26.

This clone was seen a few times. The V and J genes are TRBV19 and TRBJ1-1; 8 bases are a match to TRBD1. V was pared by 5 bases and J by 3 bases, with 2 bases of the junction left unmatched. Germline CDR1 LNHDA, CDR2 SQIVND (reference sequence). The CDR3 runs to 13 residues. CDR3 nucleotides: TGTGCCAGTAGTGGCAGGGGGCACACTGAAGCTTTCTTT. Translated, it gives CASSGRGHTEAFF.

V is TRBV5-1 and J is TRBJ2-5, with 13 bases that match TRBD2. Germline loops: CDR1 SGHRS, CDR2 YFSETQ. J was trimmed by 3 bases and V by 1 base; bases with no gene match: 6. CDR3 length: 17 residues. The CDR3 region has the DNA TGCGCCAGCAGCTTGTTACCCGGGACTAGCGGGGAAGAGACCCAGTACTTC. It yields the protein CASSLLPGTSGEETQYF.

This clone is a singleton in its sample. This chain joins TRBV18 and TRBJ2-5; TRBD2 might be the D (5 bases). Trimming took off 0 bases at V and 4 bases at J, with 18 bases between the two ends. Germline assignment: CDR1 KGHSH and CDR2 LQKENI. The CDR3 contains 17 residues. CDR3 region: CASSPPEGSIWIETQYF. Written as DNA, the CDR3 is TGTGCCAGCTCACCACCTGAGGGTTCGATTTGGATAGAGACCCAGTACTTC.

The chain recombines TRBV9 with TRBJ2-7; D is possibly TRBD1 (6 bases). CDR1 and CDR2 (germline): SGDLS, YYNGEE. The V gene lost 3 bases and the J gene lost 0 bases, with 13 bases spanning the gap. The CDR3 runs 15 residues. CDR3 DNA sequence: TGTGCCAGCAGCGAATACAGGGAATCCTCCTACGAGCAGTACTTC. Amino acid sequence: CASSEYRESSYEQYF.

The rearrangement links TRBV11-2 to TRBJ2-7; the match to TRBD2 covers 7 bases. Germline V gives CDR1 SGHAT, CDR2 FQNNGV. V was pared by 2 bases and J by 3 bases, with 7 bases of the junction left unmatched. The CDR3 spans 15 residues. CDR3 amino acids: CASSLSPSGNYEQYF. As DNA, the CDR3 is TGTGCCAGCAGCTTATCGCCTAGCGGTAACTACGAGCAGTACTTC. The whole variable domain, remainder taken from reference TRBV11-2 and TRBJ2-7, is EAGVAQSPRYKIIEKRQSVAFWCNPISGHATLYWYQQILGQGPKLLIQFQNNGVVDDSQLPKDRFSAERLKGVDSTLKIQPAKLEDSAVYLCASSLSPSGNYEQYFGPGTRLTVT.

The V and J genes are TRBV2 and TRBJ2-7, with TRBD2 matching over 9 bases. Germline loops: CDR1 SNHLY, CDR2 FYNNEI. With 2 bases clipped from V and 3 bases from J, the junction kept 2 bases outside the gene matches. The CDR3 sequence is 14 residues long. The CDR3 protein is CASSERTSDYEQYF. The CDR3 DNA is TGTGCCAGCAGTGAACGGACTAGCGACTACGAGCAGTACTTC.

This clone was recorded once. The genes are TRBV28 and TRBJ1-1, with 9 bases aligning to TRBD1. CDR3 size: 16 residues. Germline values: CDR1 MDHEN, CDR2 SYDVKM. After removal of 5 bases from V and 1 base from J, the junction contained 8 bases not matched to a gene. The CDR3 region has the DNA TGTGCCAGCAGTGGCCCTCCGGGACAGGGGAACACTGAAGCTTTCTTT. It specifies CASSGPPGQGNTEAFF.

V usage is TRBV5-4 and J usage is TRBJ2-3, with D tentatively TRBD1 (6 bases). Germline V gives CDR1 SGHNT, CDR2 YYREEE (reference sequence). The V and J ends lost 6 bases and 2 bases respectively, with 13 bases between them. The CDR3 runs to 14 residues. In DNA, the CDR3 is TGTGCCAGCACCACACCAGGGGCCACAGATACGCAGTATTTT. This sequence encodes CASTTPGATDTQYF.

This clone was counted between two and nine times. The chain is built from TRBV7-9 and TRBJ1-1; D may be TRBD1 (6 bases). V lost 5 bases to trimming and J lost 6 bases, with 13 bases between them. The germline V gene has CDR1 SEHNR and CDR2 FQNEAQ (reference sequence). The CDR3 consists of 13 residues. The CDR3 loop reads CASSRRQAAEAFF. DNA of the CDR3: TGTGCCAGCAGCCGCCGACAGGCCGCTGAAGCTTTCTTT.

V is TRBV7-2 and J is TRBJ1-2; maybe TRBD1 (5 bases). Per the germline V gene, CDR1 is SGHTA and CDR2 is FQGNSA. V was cut by 3 bases and J by 8 bases, with 16 bases left in between. The CDR3 has 14 residues. The CDR3 nucleotides read TGTGCCAGCAGCTTTTACCGGCAGGGTGGGGGCTACACCTTC. It is translated as CASSFYRQGGGYTF.

The V gene is TRBV6-1, the J gene TRBJ2-5, with D possibly matching TRBD1 (6 bases). Germline values: CDR1 MNHNS, CDR2 SASEGT. V was shortened by 10 bases and J by 1 base, with 10 bases between the two germline ends. CDR3 length equals 12 residues. The CDR3 DNA is TGTGCCACCCCGGACAGCCAAGAGACCCAGTACTTC. Translating gives CATPDSQETQYF.

The V call is TRBV18, the J call TRBJ2-7; TRBD2 might be the D (6 bases). Between the trimmed V and J ends, which lost 2 bases and 6 bases, there was a span of 17 bases. CDR3 size: 15 residues. CDR1 and CDR2 from the germline V gene are KGHSH and LQKENI. The CDR3 here is CASSPGGTRASEQYF. The CDR3 DNA is TGTGCCAGCTCACCAGGCGGGACTCGGGCGTCCGAGCAGTACTTC.